This T cell receptor (beta chain) was sequenced in a study of T-cell memory formation after mild COVID-19. Study background: TCR clusters were mostly confined to one donor each.

The study's findings and limits: Pre-infection memory harbored some responding clones, suggesting cross-reactive memory joined.

The germline gives CDR1 SGHVS, CDR2 FNYEAQ. The CDR3 contains 14 residues. Trimming removed 5 bases at V and 4 bases at J, with 14 bases between. This clonotype is deemed medium-sized (0.01 to 0.1%). The antigen is unknown. TCR alpha and TCR beta cDNA libraries with sample barcodes and UMIs came from 5'RACE using constant-segment primers. TCRdb re-called the 5' RACE reads through MiXCR, storing one row per CDR3 protein. Of thousands of distinct CDR3 sequences in the sample, over 20% are singletons; the top ten hold more than 2%. The sequence was collected from an adult who had mild COVID-19 (a few samples of this study predate the infection). Cell type and time point are not known. Specimen: PBMCs or a T cell subset sorted from them (not recorded which). The chain recombines TRBV7-6 with TRBJ2-5; D possibly corresponds to TRBD2 (6 bases). The CDR3 nucleotides are TGTGCCAGCAGCCACTCCCTAGCGAGAGAGACCCAGTACTTC. Translated, it gives CASSHSLARETQYF.